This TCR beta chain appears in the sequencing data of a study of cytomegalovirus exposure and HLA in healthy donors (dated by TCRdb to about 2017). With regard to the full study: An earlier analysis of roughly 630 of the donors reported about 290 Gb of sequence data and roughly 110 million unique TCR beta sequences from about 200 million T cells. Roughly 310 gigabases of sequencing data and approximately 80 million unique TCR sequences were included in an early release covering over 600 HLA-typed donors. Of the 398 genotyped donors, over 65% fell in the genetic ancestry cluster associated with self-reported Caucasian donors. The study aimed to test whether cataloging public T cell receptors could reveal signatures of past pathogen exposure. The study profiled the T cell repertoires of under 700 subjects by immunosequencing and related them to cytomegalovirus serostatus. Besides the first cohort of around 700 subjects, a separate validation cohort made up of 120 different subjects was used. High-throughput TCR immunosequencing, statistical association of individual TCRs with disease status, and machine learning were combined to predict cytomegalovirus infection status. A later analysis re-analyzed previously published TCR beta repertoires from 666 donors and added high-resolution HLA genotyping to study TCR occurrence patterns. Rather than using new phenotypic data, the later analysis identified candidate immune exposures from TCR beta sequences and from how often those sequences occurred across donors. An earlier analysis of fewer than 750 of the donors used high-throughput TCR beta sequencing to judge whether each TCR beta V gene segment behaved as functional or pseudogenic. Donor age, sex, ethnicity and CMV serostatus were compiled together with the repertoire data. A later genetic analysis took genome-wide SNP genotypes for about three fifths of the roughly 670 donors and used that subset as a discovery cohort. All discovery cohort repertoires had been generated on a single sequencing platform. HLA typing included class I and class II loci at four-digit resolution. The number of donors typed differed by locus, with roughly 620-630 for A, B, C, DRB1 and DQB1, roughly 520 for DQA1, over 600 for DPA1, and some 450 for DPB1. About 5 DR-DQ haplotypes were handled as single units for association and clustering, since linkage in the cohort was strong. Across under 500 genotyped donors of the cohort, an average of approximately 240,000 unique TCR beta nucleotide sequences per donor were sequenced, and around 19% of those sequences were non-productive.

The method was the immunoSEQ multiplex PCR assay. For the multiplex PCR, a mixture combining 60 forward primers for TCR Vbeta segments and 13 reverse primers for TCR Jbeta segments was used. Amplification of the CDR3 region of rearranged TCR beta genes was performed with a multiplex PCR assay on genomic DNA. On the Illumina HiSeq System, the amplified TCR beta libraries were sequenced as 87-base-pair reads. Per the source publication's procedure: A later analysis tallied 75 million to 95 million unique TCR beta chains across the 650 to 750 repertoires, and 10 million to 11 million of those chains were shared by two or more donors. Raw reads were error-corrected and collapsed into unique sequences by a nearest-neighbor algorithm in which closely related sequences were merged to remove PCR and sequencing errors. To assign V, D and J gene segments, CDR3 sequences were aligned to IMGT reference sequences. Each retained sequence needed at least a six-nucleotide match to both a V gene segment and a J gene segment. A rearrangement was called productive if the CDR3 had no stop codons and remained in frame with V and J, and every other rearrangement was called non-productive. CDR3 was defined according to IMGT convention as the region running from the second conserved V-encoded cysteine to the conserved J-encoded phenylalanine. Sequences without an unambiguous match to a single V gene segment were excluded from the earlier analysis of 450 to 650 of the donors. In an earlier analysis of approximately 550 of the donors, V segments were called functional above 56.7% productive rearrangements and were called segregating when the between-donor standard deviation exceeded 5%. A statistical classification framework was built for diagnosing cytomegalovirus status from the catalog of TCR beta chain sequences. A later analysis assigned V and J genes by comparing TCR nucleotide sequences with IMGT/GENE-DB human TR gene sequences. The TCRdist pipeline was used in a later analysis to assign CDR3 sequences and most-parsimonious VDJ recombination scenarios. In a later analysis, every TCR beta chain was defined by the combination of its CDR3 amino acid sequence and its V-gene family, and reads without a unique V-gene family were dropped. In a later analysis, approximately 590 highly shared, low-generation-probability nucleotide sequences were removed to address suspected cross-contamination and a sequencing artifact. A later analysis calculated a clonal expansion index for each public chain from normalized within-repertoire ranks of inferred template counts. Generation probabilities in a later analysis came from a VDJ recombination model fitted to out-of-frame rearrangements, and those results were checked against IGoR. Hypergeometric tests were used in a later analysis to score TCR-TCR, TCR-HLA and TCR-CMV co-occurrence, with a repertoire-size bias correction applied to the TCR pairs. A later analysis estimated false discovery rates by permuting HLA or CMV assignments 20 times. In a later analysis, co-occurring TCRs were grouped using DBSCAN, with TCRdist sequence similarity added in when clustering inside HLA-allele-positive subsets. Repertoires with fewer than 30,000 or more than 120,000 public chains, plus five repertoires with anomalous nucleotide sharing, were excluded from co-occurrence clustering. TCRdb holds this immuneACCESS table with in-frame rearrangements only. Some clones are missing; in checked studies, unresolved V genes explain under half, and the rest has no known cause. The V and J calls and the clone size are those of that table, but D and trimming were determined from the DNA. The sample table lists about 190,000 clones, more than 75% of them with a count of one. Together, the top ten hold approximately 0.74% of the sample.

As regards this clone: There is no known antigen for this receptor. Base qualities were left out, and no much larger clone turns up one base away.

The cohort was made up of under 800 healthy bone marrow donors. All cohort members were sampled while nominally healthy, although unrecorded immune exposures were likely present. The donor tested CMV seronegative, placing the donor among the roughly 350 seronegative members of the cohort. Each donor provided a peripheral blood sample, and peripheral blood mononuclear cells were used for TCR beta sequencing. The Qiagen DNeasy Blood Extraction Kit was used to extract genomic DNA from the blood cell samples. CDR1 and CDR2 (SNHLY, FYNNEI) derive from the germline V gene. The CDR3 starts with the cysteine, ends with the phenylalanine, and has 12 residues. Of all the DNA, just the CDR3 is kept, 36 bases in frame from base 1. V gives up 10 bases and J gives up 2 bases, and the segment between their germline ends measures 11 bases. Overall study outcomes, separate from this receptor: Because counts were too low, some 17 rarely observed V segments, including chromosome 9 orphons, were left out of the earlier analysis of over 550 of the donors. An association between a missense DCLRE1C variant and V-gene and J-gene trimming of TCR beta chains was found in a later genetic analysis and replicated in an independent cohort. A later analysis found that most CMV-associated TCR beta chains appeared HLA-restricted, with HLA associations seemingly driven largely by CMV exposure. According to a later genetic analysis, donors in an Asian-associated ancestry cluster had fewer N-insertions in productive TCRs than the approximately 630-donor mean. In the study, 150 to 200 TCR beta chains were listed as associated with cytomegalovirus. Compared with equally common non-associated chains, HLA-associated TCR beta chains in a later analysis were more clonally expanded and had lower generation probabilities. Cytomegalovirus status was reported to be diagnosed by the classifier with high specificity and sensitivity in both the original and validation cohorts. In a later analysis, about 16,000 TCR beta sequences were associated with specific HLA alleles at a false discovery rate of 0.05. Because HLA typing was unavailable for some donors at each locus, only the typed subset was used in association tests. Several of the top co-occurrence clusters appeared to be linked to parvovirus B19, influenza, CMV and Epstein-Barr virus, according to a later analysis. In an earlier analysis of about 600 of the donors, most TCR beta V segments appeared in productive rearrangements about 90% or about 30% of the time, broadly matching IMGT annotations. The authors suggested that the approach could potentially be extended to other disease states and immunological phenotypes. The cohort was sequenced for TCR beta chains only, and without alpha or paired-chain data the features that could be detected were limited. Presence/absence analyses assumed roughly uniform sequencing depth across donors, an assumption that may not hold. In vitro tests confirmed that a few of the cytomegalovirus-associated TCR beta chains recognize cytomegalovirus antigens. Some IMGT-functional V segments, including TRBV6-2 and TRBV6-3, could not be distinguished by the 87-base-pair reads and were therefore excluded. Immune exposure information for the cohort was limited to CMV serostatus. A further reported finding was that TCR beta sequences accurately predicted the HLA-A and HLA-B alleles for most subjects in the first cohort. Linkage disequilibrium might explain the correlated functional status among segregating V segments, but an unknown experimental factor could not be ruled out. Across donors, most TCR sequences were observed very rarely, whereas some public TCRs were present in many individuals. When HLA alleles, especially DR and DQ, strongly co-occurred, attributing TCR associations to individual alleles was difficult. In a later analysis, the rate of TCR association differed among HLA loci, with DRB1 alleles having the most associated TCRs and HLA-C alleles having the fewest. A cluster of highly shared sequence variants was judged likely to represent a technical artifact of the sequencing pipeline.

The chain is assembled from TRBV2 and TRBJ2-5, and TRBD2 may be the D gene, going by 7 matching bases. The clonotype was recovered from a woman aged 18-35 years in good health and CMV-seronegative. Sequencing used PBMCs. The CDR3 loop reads CATRGLQETQYF. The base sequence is TGTGCCACCAGGGGACTACAAGAGACCCAGTACTTC.